The next 15 T cell receptor beta chains were all read from a single sample in a study of post-analysis software for immune sequencing data. Sequencing libraries made from TCR beta cDNA carried unique molecular identifiers. TCRdb recomputed calls from the PCR reads with MiXCR, one row per CDR3 protein. The data contain roughly 650,000 distinct CDR3 sequences, roughly three fifths of them singletons. The antigens these receptors bind are not known. Findings of the study overall: About five TRBV segments were more frequent in patients than controls; TRBV5-6, TRBV5-1 and TRBV20-1 belonged to this group.

The sequenced material came from blood. Receptors originate from a girl aged 2 to 9 with multiple sclerosis.

The table lists this clonotype with a count of one. In nucleotides, the CDR3 is TGTGCCAGCAGCCCGATGCGACAGGTTCGGCAAGAGACCCAGTACTTC. Its translation is CASSPMRQVRQETQYF. The rearrangement uses TRBV5-5 and TRBJ2-5; D is possibly TRBD1 (6 bases). CDR1 is SGHKS, CDR2 YYEKEE, per germline (reference sequence). Trimming removed 4 bases at V and 2 bases at J, with 18 bases between. This CDR3 has 16 amino acids. Full variable domain (rest looked up from reference TRBV5-5 and TRBJ2-5): DAGVTQSPTHLIKTRGQQVTLRCSPISGHKSVSWYQQVLGQGPQFIFQYYEKEERGRGNFPDRFSARQFPNYSSELNVNALLLGDSALYLCASSPMRQVRQETQYFGPGTRLLVL.

The chain couples TRBV24-1 to TRBJ2-1; tentative D call: TRBD2 (7 bases). CDR1 is KGHDR, CDR2 SFDVKD, per germline. The CDR3 length is 17 residues. Trimming stripped 5 bases from V and 5 bases from J, with 21 bases between. The DNA of the CDR3 is TGTGCCACCAGTGCCCTCCGGACTAGGAGGGGGAACAATGAGCAGTTCTTC. Amino acids: CATSALRTRRGNNEQFF.

V usage is TRBV7-2 and J usage is TRBJ2-1, with D possibly TRBD2 on 6 matching bases. The germline V and J ends were trimmed by 5 bases and 1 base, with 15 bases remaining between them. This CDR3 region has 16 residues. Germline V gene lookup returns CDR1 SGHTA and CDR2 FQGNSA. The CDR3 coding sequence is TGTGCCAGCAGCCCTAGCGCGGGGAGGTCCTACAATGAGCAGTTCTTC. Translation: CASSPSAGRSYNEQFF.

The chain uses TRBV20-1 and TRBJ2-7; D unresolved. Trimming took off 3 bases at V and 1 base at J, with 13 bases between the two ends. Germline V gene sequence: CDR1 DFQATT, CDR2 SNEGSKA (reference sequence). CDR3 length: 14 amino acids. CDR3 sequence: CSASRSSISYEQYF. CDR3 in DNA: TGCAGTGCTAGTAGATCGAGCATTTCCTACGAGCAGTACTTC.

Only one count was recorded for this clonotype. The chain employs TRBV6-6 and TRBJ1-2; 8 positions agree with TRBD1. Unmatched junction bases numbered 2, after V lost 0 bases and J lost 2 bases. Per germline, CDR1 MNHNY and CDR2 SVGAGI (reference sequence). This CDR3 is built from 15 residues. The CDR3 here is CASSYSRTGNYGYTF. The CDR3 DNA sequence: TGTGCCAGCAGTTACTCCCGGACAGGGAACTATGGCTACACCTTC.

The rearrangement joins TRBV3-1 to TRBJ2-7; no definite D call. V lost 1 base to trimming and J lost 4 bases, with 14 bases between them. The CDR3 extends over 15 amino acids. Germline-derived CDR1 and CDR2 are LGHDT and YNNKEL (reference sequence). Here the CDR3 reads CASSQGTTRVYEQYF. CDR3 coding DNA: TGTGCCAGCAGCCAAGGCACAACTCGCGTTTACGAGCAGTACTTC.

The chain has TRBV5-1 and TRBJ2-7; the match to TRBD2 covers 12 bases. Per germline, CDR1 SGHRS and CDR2 YFSETQ. J gave up 0 bases and V 0 bases, and 1 base lay outside the gene matches. The CDR3 runs to 16 residues. The CDR3 here is CASSLGLAGDSYEQYF. CDR3 DNA: TGCGCCAGCAGCTTGGGACTAGCGGGAGACTCCTACGAGCAGTACTTC.

Remarks on this clonotype: At one of its ends the junction is not consistent with the germline gene, which may arise from a read error. The V call is TRBV15, the J call TRBJ2-5; weak D call: TRBD2 (6 bases). The CDR3 consists of 14 residues. Germline V gene data show CDR1 as LNHNV and CDR2 as YYDKDF (reference sequence). CDR3 protein: CVTSRRDFQETQYF. The CDR3 DNA reads as TGTGTCACCAGCAGAAGGGACTTTCAAGAGACCCAGTACTTC.

V and J are TRBV4-1 and TRBJ2-4; D call uncertain. The DNA end lines up better with TRBJ2-5; the J call may be wrong. From germline, CDR1 is MGHRA and CDR2 YSYEKL. CDR3 length equals 14 residues. The CDR3 DNA sequence: TGCGCCAGCAGCCAAGAGTTTGGGCGAGAGACCCAGTACTTC. Amino acids: CASSQEFGRETQYF.

There are a few counts of this clonotype. The J gene is TRBJ2-1, the V gene TRBV7-2, with TRBD2 matching over 8 bases. Unmatched junction bases numbered 6, after V lost 6 bases and J lost 2 bases. This CDR3 comprises 15 residues. The germline V gene encodes CDR1 SGHTA and CDR2 FQGNSA. In DNA form, the CDR3 reads TGTGCCAGCAGACCCCCGGGACTAGCCTACAATGAGCAGTTCTTC. It yields the protein CASRPPGLAYNEQFF.

This chain connects TRBV6-6 to TRBJ2-1; tentatively, D is TRBD2 (5 bases). Deletions cut 6 bases from V and 2 bases from J, with 11 bases between. Germline V gives CDR1 MNHNY, CDR2 SVGAGI (reference sequence). The CDR3 runs 14 residues. CDR3 nucleotides: TGTGCCAGCAGAGGAGGCGTCACCTACAATGAGCAGTTCTTC. Residues: CASRGGVTYNEQFF.

Turning to this clonotype: One junction end does not reproduce the germline sequence, and a read error may be involved. The rearrangement joins TRBV6-2 or TRBV6-3 to TRBJ2-6, with TRBD2 as a possible D gene (6 bases). The CDR3 has 17 residues. The germline gives CDR1 MNHEY, CDR2 SVGEGT. CDR3 DNA: TGTGCCAGCAGTGACGATCCCAGGGACTCTGGGGCCAACGTCCGGACTTTC. Translation gives CASSDDPRDSGANVRTF.

V is TRBV27 and J is TRBJ2-3; D is unclear. V lost 6 bases to trimming and J lost 6 bases, with 13 bases between them. This CDR3 has 13 residues. Germline CDR1 MNHEY, CDR2 SMNVEV (reference sequence). The CDR3: CASRSLPEDTQYF. The CDR3 DNA sequence: TGTGCCAGCAGGTCTCTACCAGAGGATACGCAGTATTTT.

The V and J genes are TRBV6-2 or TRBV6-3 and TRBJ2-1; tentatively, D is TRBD2 (7 bases). With 8 bases removed from V and 10 bases from J, the gap between germline ends came to 15 bases. Per germline, CDR1 MNHEY and CDR2 SVGEGT. The CDR3 loop spans 12 amino acids. In DNA, the CDR3 is TGTGCCAGCGGGGGGGCCCTTTACGAGCAGTTCTTC. Translated, it gives CASGGALYEQFF.

This clonotype was picked up a small number of times. The chain joins TRBV24-1 to TRBJ2-1, with 7 nucleotides matching TRBD1. CDR3 length: 16 amino acids. CDR1 is KGHDR and CDR2 is SFDVKD in the germline V gene. Trimming removed 4 bases from V and 7 bases from J; junction bases left unmatched: 12. The CDR3 protein is CATSDPAPTGVNEQFF. The CDR3 DNA is TGTGCCACCAGTGACCCGGCCCCCACAGGGGTGAATGAGCAGTTCTTC.